This T cell receptor (beta chain) was profiled in a study of response to subunit inactivated influenza vaccine. Study-level points and caveats: Each seasonal influenza vaccination, the authors suggested, recruits few new T cells.

The germline V gene has CDR1 GTSNPN and CDR2 SVGIG (reference sequence). The CDR3 is 12 amino acids. Trimming took off 8 bases at V and 9 bases at J, with 17 bases between the two ends. TCRdb fed the RT-PCR reads into MiXCR, producing one record per CDR3 protein. This sample has around 580,000 distinct CDR3 sequences, with approximately 15% found just once. Remarks on this clonotype: Its antigen remains unidentified.

The source is a man aged 45-65 years who received an inactivated influenza vaccine. The chain has TRBV30 and TRBJ2-1; D remains ambiguous. Sequences were derived from PBMCs from blood, sampled about 12 days after vaccination. CDR3 DNA: TGTGCCCTAAGTGGCCTCTCGGGTGAGCAGTTCTTC. It encodes CALSGLSGEQFF.